This T cell receptor (beta chain) is from a study of naive CD8 T cells in extremely preterm neonates (dated by TCRdb to about 2017). Regarding the study in general: The study compared the TCRbeta CDR3 repertoires of sorted naive CD8+ T cells among four age groups: extremely preterm neonates, term neonates, young children and adults.

The full study reports these points: Compared with all other age groups, preterm neonates showed significantly lower iChao1 richness (p < 0.05) along with an even clone distribution, indicating a less rich repertoire. Preterm CDR3s were shorter, with fewer N additions and less junctional trimming, and were closer to germline than those of older groups. To track T cell development within individuals, the authors urged prospective longitudinal studies of preterm and term neonates. A larger fraction of CDR3 nucleotide sequences was shared among preterm neonates (around 2.7%) than among term neonates (approximately 0.4%), young children (0.03%) and adults (about 0.01%). A small sample size and variable productive template counts among preterm samples were noted by the authors as limitations.

As concerns this clone: Its antigen has not been determined. Base quality data are lacking; no much larger clone is found one base away.

The germline V gene specifies MGHRA as CDR1 and YSYEKL as CDR2. V and J are truncated by 0 bases and 2 bases respectively, leaving an intervening sequence of 15 bases. Inclusive of the bounding cysteine and phenylalanine, the CDR3 is 17 residues long. Of the read, only the CDR3 DNA is kept; its 51 bases are in frame from base 1. Preterm samples came from a handful of extremely preterm deliveries at roughly 22-27 weeks of gestation. Exclusion from the study was applied to pregnancies with fetal demise, active maternal HSV infection or known maternal HIV infection. A FACSAria III cell sorter was used to sort live, Annexin V-negative naive CD8+ T cells (CD3+CD8+CD45RA+CCR7+). Per sample, between roughly 20,000 and 110,000 naive CD8+ T cells were obtained by sorting. Mixed venous-arterial cord blood was collected with preassembled standardized sampling kits. Cord blood was kept at room temperature and processed within 4 hours of collection. Mononuclear cells were isolated from diluted blood by Ficoll-Paque density gradient centrifugation. Before sorting, mononuclear cells were cryopreserved in 10% DMSO plus 90% FBS and kept long term at -150 degrees C. Thawed cells were stained with Annexin V and antibodies against CD3, CD8, CCR7 and CD45RA. Genomic DNA was extracted from snap-frozen sorted cell pellets with the DNeasy Blood and Tissue Kit.

TCRbeta CDR3 regions were amplified from genomic DNA by a two-step, bias-controlled multiplex PCR. The multiplex PCR included primers specific for each TRBV and TRBJ gene segment. TCRbeta repertoire data were generated with the immunoSEQ Assay. Per the original workflow: To merge closely related sequences, reads went through filtering and clustering using a relative-frequency ratio and a modified nearest-neighbor algorithm. IMGT annotation was the basis for assigning V, D and J genes to CDR3 sequences. Template counts were normalized for PCR amplification bias and quantified against synthetic TCR CDR3 analog sequences. Only unique productive sequences, defined as in-frame CDR3 sequences without stop codons, were included in the analyses. Clonality, defined as 1 minus Pielou's evenness, and iChao1 richness were computed with the immunoSEQ Analyzer software. Statistical tests were run in JMP, with either Student's t-test or a non-parametric test chosen according to Shapiro-Wilk normality results. The table was pulled from immuneACCESS by TCRdb, which kept in-frame rearrangements only. Such tables lose some clones; where checked, under half of the loss comes from unresolved V genes, and the rest has no known cause. That table is the source of V, J and clone size, and D and trimming were worked out from the DNA. Recorded for this sample are about 5,000 clones; over 90% of them occurred a single time. 0.55% to 0.75% of the sample belongs to the ten largest clones.

Specimen: naive CD8+ T cells from cord blood. The sequence joins TRBV4-1 to TRBJ2-3; the D gene is perhaps TRBD1, from 6 matching bases. The sequence came from a boy who was born preterm. The CDR3 in this case is CASSQEKLGGATDTQYF. The sequence in DNA is TGCGCCAGCAGCCAAGAGAAGCTAGGGGGAGCCACAGATACGCAGTATTTT.